Shown below are 20 T cell receptor beta chains from a single sample sequenced in a study of cytomegalovirus exposure and HLA in healthy donors. Using immunoSEQ multiplex PCR, the repertoire was profiled, and TCRdb retains in-frame clones only, with some absent. The table lists about 110,000 clones, about 94% of them singletons. The sequenced material came from PBMCs. Source of these receptors: a woman in her late teens or twenties in good health and CMV-seronegative.

The V call is TRBV6-6, the J call TRBJ2-5; perhaps TRBD2 as D (5 bases). CDR3 size: 13 residues. Germline CDR1 reads MNHNY; CDR2 reads SVGAGI (reference sequence). V lost 2 bases and J lost 7, with 11 bases in between. The CDR3 here is CASSYGLAGTQYF. The CDR3 DNA follows: TGTGCCAGCAGTTACGGCCTCGCGGGGACCCAGTACTTC.

This chain connects TRBV5-1 to TRBJ1-2; 7 bases agree with TRBD1. CDR3 size: 16 residues. Trimming took 0 bases from V and 0 from J; bases not matched to a gene: 5. CDR1 is SGHRS, CDR2 YFSETQ, per germline. The DNA of the CDR3 is TGCGCCAGCAGCTTGGATGTCAGGGGGACTAACTATGGCTACACCTTC. This sequence encodes CASSLDVRGTNYGYTF.

Worth noting for this clone: A junction boundary mismatches the germline segment, possibly from a read error. This chain uses TRBV18 with TRBJ1-2, with a weak D call TRBD1 (6 bases). The CDR3 totals 15 residues. The V gene's germline CDR1 is KGHSH and CDR2 LQKENI. The CDR3 region is CASSPGQGNPAGYTF. The DNA of the CDR3 is TGTGCCAGTTCACCAGGCCAGGGGAATCCGGCTGGCTACACCTTC.

About this clone: A junction boundary mismatches the germline segment, possibly from a read error. The rearrangement joins TRBV5-1 to TRBJ2-1; weak D call: TRBD1 (5 bases). CDR3 length: 15 residues. Germline V gives CDR1 SGHRS, CDR2 YFSETQ. For the CDR3, the DNA is TGCGCCAGCAGCTTGGTTCCAGGGCTCTACAGTGAGCAGTTCTTC. Translation gives CASSLVPGLYSEQFF. The full variable domain, completed using reference TRBV5-1 and TRBJ2-1, is KAGVTQTPRYLIKTRGQQVTLSCSPISGHRSVSWYQQTPGQGLQFLFEYFSETQRNKGNFPGRFSGRQFSNSRSEMNVSTLELGDSALYLCASSLVPGLYSEQFFGPGTRLTVL.

The chain has TRBV20-1 and TRBJ1-1; the D gene is possibly TRBD1 (6 bases). Germline CDR1 DFQATT, CDR2 SNEGSKA (reference sequence). CDR3 length: 11 residues. The germline V and J ends were trimmed by 5 bases and 4 bases, with 8 bases remaining between them. CDR3 coding DNA: TGCAGTGCTCGGGGGGCCACTGAAGCTTTCTTT. Its translation is CSARGATEAFF.

This clone was observed a few times. This rearrangement joins TRBV4-2 to TRBJ2-4; 8 nucleotides match TRBD1. This CDR3 is 16 amino acids long. Trimming took 1 base from V and 4 from J; bases not matched to a gene: 6. Germline V gene lookup returns CDR1 LGHNA and CDR2 YNFKEQ. CDR3 nucleotide sequence: TGTGCCAGCAGCCAAGGCAATGGACAGGGTAAAAACATTCAGTACTTC. This gives the protein CASSQGNGQGKNIQYF.

The rearrangement uses TRBV28 and TRBJ1-6; D not resolved. The CDR3 contains 16 residues. Trimming left V 5 bases short and J 0 bases short, with 11 bases between. Germline loops: CDR1 MDHEN, CDR2 SYDVKM. The DNA for the CDR3 is TGTGCCAGCAGTCCCCGGTCGAGCTCCTATAATTCACCCCTCCACTTT. Translating it yields CASSPRSSSYNSPLHF.

The V and J genes are TRBV28 and TRBJ2-1; TRBD2 matches at 7 bases. Trimming at V came to 0 bases and at J to 0 bases, leaving 2 bases not matched to a gene. CDR3 length: 16 amino acids. Germline V gene lookup returns CDR1 MDHEN and CDR2 SYDVKM. CDR3: CASSLWAGDSYNEQFF. In DNA, the CDR3 is TGTGCCAGCAGTTTATGGGCGGGGGACTCCTACAATGAGCAGTTCTTC.

The rearrangement joins TRBV28 to TRBJ2-2; tentative D call: TRBD2 (6 bases). Trimming removed 2 bases from V and 4 bases from J, with 11 bases in between. Per the germline V gene, CDR1 is MDHEN and CDR2 is SYDVKM. This CDR3 is 15 amino acids long. The CDR3 DNA sequence: TGTGCCAGCAGTTTAAGGCCCGGGGGCACCGGGGAGCTGTTTTTT. Residues: CASSLRPGGTGELFF.

This clone was seen once. The V and J genes are TRBV27 and TRBJ2-5; a possible D gene is TRBD1 (6 bases). Trimming removed 6 bases at V and 5 bases at J, with 13 bases between. The germline V gene encodes CDR1 MNHEY and CDR2 SMNVEV (reference sequence). CDR3 length: 13 amino acids. CDR3 in DNA: TGTGCCAGCAGGGGGGCCATTTGGGAGACCCAGTACTTC. It yields the protein CASRGAIWETQYF.

The chain links TRBV5-1 to TRBJ1-1, with D hard to call. The V end lost 7 bases, the J end lost 0 bases, and 13 bases lay between the germline ends. CDR3 length: 14 amino acids. The germline gives CDR1 SGHRS, CDR2 YFSETQ. CDR3 coding DNA: TGCGCCAGCGGATCAGCGGGTCTGAACACTGAAGCTTTCTTT. The encoded protein is CASGSAGLNTEAFF.

The rearrangement links TRBV6-1 to TRBJ2-3, with 11 bases that match TRBD2. This CDR3 contains 16 residues. Germline CDR1 MNHNS, CDR2 SASEGT. The trim removed 3 bases at V and 3 bases at J, leaving 5 bases unmatched. The CDR3 region has the DNA TGTGCCAGCAGTGAGATTAGCGGGGGGGCAACAGATACGCAGTATTTT. It codes for CASSEISGGATDTQYF.

The gene calls are TRBV5-1 and TRBJ1-3; 7 bases align to TRBD1. The trim removed 1 base at V and 0 bases at J, leaving 7 bases unmatched. Germline V lookup: CDR1 SGHRS, CDR2 YFSETQ. This CDR3 comprises 17 residues. The CDR3 is CASSLRTGATSGNTIYF. The CDR3 nucleotides read TGCGCCAGCAGCTTGCGAACAGGGGCGACCTCTGGAAACACCATATATTTT.

The rearrangement joins TRBV6-5 to TRBJ1-1, with D perhaps TRBD1 (6 bases). The CDR3 has 14 residues. Germline loops: CDR1 MNHEY, CDR2 SVGAGI. Trimming pared 5 bases from V and 1 base from J, leaving 11 bases between. CDR3 sequence reads: CASSTTGWNTEAFF. In DNA form, the CDR3 reads TGTGCCAGCAGTACAACAGGGTGGAACACTGAAGCTTTCTTT.

The chain joins TRBV9 to TRBJ2-3; 13 positions agree with TRBD2. V shed 4 bases and J 6 bases; nucleotides not matched to a gene: 11. CDR3 size: 17 residues. Germline CDR1 SGDLS, CDR2 YYNGEE. DNA of the CDR3: TGTGCCAGCAGCACTAGCGGGGGGGCCGGTTTATTGGATACGCAGTATTTT. Translation gives CASSTSGGAGLLDTQYF.

CDR3 bases: TGTGCCACCAGCAGAGAATTCATGGGACAGGGCCACACTGAAGCTTTCTTT. Translating it yields CATSREFMGQGHTEAFF. The chain has TRBV15 and TRBJ1-1, with 9 bases matching TRBD1. The germline gives CDR1 LNHNV, CDR2 YYDKDF (reference sequence). CDR3 size: 17 residues. The V and J ends lost 0 bases and 3 bases, in that order; junction bases with no gene match: 8.

This clone has a single count. J is TRBJ1-2 and V is TRBV6-5; D possibly corresponds to TRBD1 (6 bases). V lost 6 bases to trimming and J lost 8 bases, with 10 bases between them. The germline gives CDR1 MNHEY, CDR2 SVGAGI. CDR3 length: 11 residues. For the CDR3, the DNA is TGTGCCAGCAGCAGGGGCTTAGGCTACACCTTC. Amino acids: CASSRGLGYTF.

The CDR3 loop reads CATRDRGYEQYF. In DNA form, the CDR3 reads TGTGCCACCCGGGACAGGGGCTACGAGCAGTACTTC. V gene TRBV28 combines with J gene TRBJ2-7; 10 bases line up with TRBD1. Germline V gene data show CDR1 as MDHEN and CDR2 as SYDVKM. V trimming: 10 bases; J trimming: 3 bases; junction bases outside the gene matches: 3. There are 12 residues in the CDR3.

Turning to this clone: One end of the junction does not line up with germline, which may come from a read error. V is TRBV7-7 and J is TRBJ2-5; D is possibly TRBD2 (5 bases). Germline V gene data show CDR1 as SSHAT and CDR2 as FNYEAQ (reference sequence). The CDR3 extends over 16 amino acids. The CDR3 region is CASSLARSGFQETQYF. The CDR3 nucleotides read TGTGCTAGCAGCTTAGCTAGAAGCGGCTTCCAAGAGACCCAGTACTTC.

The chain uses TRBV18 and TRBJ1-2, with a possible D match to TRBD1 (6 bases). Germline CDR1 is KGHSH and CDR2 is LQKENI. With 3 bases removed from V and 2 bases from J, the gap between germline ends came to 13 bases. This CDR3 has 15 amino acids. CDR3 in amino acids: CASSPFRQENYGYTF. For the CDR3, the DNA is TGTGCCAGCTCACCTTTCCGACAGGAGAACTATGGCTACACCTTC.